This T cell receptor (beta chain) was retrieved from a study of early T cells in non-severe SARS-CoV-2 infection. About the study: From unsorted whole blood, bulk RNA was sequenced, and the chains remained unpaired.

Study results and caveats: The VDJdb matching leaned toward anti-spike CD8 responses and overlooked private and CD4 specificities.

Individual cDNA molecules received unique molecular identifiers during library preparation. MiXCR, applied by TCRdb to the 5' RACE reads, yields one record per CDR3 protein. Among about 61,000 distinct CDR3 sequences, approximately 10% were seen once, and the ten largest hold more than 1.5%. Germline CDR1 is SQVTM and CDR2 is ANQGSEA. The CDR3 covers 11 residues. V lost 3 bases and J lost 8, with 10 bases in between. This clonotype turned up a few times. Its target is not known. The sequenced sample consisted of whole blood. This chain links TRBV29-1 with TRBJ1-2, with D maybe TRBD1 (5 bases). The TCR was taken from an adult who was a healthcare worker with PCR-confirmed SARS-CoV-2 infection or an uninfected control (not recorded which). CDR3 amino acids: CSVDTQGGYTF. Here the CDR3 DNA reads TGCAGCGTTGACACGCAGGGAGGCTACACCTTC.